The 14 T cell receptor beta chains given below trace back to one sample, sequenced in a study of OX40 agonist ivuxolimab in advanced cancers. Assay: immunoSEQ multiplex PCR; the TCRdb copy retains only in-frame clones and omits some. The data show 70,000 to 80,000 clones, about nine tenths seen once. This material consisted of CD4+ or CD8+ T cells sorted from blood, taken in a trial of the OX40 agonist ivuxolimab. The receptors here all came from an adult with an advanced solid tumor such as melanoma, head and neck, liver or kidney cancer.

The CDR3 nucleotides are TGTGCCAGCAGCGCCCGGGGGACTAGCCTAGTGGGTGAGCAGTTCTTC. Its protein product is CASSARGTSLVGEQFF. This chain joins TRBV9 and TRBJ2-1; 9 nucleotides match TRBD2. There are 16 residues in the CDR3. Germline assignment: CDR1 SGDLS and CDR2 YYNGEE. V shed 3 bases, J shed 9 bases, and the junction held 13 bases outside the gene matches.

This chain joins TRBV19 and TRBJ2-5; TRBD1 is a possible D gene (7 bases). Trimming cost V 5 bases and J 7 bases, with 20 bases left between them. This CDR3 spans 15 amino acids. Germline CDR1 and CDR2: LNHDA and SQIVND (reference sequence). The CDR3: CASSLQQGTPGTQYF. CDR3 nucleotides: TGTGCCAGTAGTCTTCAACAGGGGACTCCGGGGACCCAGTACTTC.

The chain employs TRBV18 and TRBJ2-2; 9 bases are shared with TRBD1. After removal of 3 bases from V and 1 base from J, the junction contained 9 bases not matched to a gene. This CDR3 has 18 amino acids. Germline V gives CDR1 KGHSH, CDR2 LQKENI. The CDR3 here is CASSPILWGQGNTGELFF. The CDR3 nucleotides read TGTGCCAGCTCACCGATTTTGTGGGGACAGGGGAACACCGGGGAGCTGTTTTTT.

This sequence joins TRBV5-1 and TRBJ2-3, with TRBD1 as a possible D gene (6 bases). CDR1 and CDR2 (germline): SGHRS, YFSETQ. CDR3 length: 15 residues. Trimming took off 0 bases at V and 7 bases at J, with 15 bases between the two ends. Here the CDR3 reads CASSLEGDISNTQYF. Here the CDR3 DNA reads TGCGCCAGCAGCTTGGAGGGGGACATCTCAAATACGCAGTATTTT.

J is TRBJ1-2 and V is TRBV7-8; D is ambiguous. The CDR3 is 13 residues long. Germline V gives CDR1 SGHVS, CDR2 FQNEAQ. Trimming pared 2 bases from V and 7 bases from J, leaving 11 bases between. CDR3 DNA: TGTGCCAGCAGCTTACTGGACGATGGTGGCTACACCTTC. Protein: CASSLLDDGGYTF. Using reference TRBV7-8 and TRBJ1-2 for the parts outside the CDR3, the full variable domain is GAGVSQSPRYKVAKRGQDVALRCDPISGHVSLFWYQQALGQGPEFLTYFQNEAQLDKSGLPSDRFFAERPEGSVSTLKIQRTQQEDSAVYLCASSLLDDGGYTFGSGTRLTVV.

The rearrangement links TRBV6-5 to TRBJ2-7; D may be TRBD1 or TRBD2 (5 bases each). Per germline, CDR1 MNHEY and CDR2 SVGAGI. The V end was cut by 7 bases, the J end by 3 bases, with 16 bases between. This CDR3 has 14 amino acids. The CDR3 loop reads CASTPGTEIYEQYF. The CDR3 coding sequence is TGTGCCAGCACCCCCGGGACCGAGATCTACGAGCAGTACTTC.

The chain joins TRBV19 to TRBJ1-5; D is unresolved. Germline V gives CDR1 LNHDA, CDR2 SQIVND (reference sequence). The CDR3 has 12 amino acids. V dropped 5 bases and J dropped 3 bases, with 5 bases sitting between them. The CDR3 bases are TGTGCCAGTAGTGAGGACAATCAGCCCCAGCATTTT. It translates to CASSEDNQPQHF.

This rearrangement joins TRBV7-6 to TRBJ2-7; the match to TRBD1 covers 8 bases. Per the germline V gene, CDR1 is SGHVS and CDR2 is FNYEAQ. Unmatched junction bases numbered 3, after V lost 0 bases and J lost 2 bases. The CDR3 is made up of 15 amino acids. In nucleotides, the CDR3 is TGTGCCAGCAGCTTAGCGGAACAGGGGGCCTACGAGCAGTACTTC. The encoded protein is CASSLAEQGAYEQYF.

The gene calls are TRBV11-2 and TRBJ1-2; no reliable D call. The CDR3 is 15 amino acids. With 0 bases removed from V and 4 bases from J, the gap between germline ends came to 12 bases. The germline V gene has CDR1 SGHAT and CDR2 FQNNGV. CDR3: CASSLDGPSFYGYTF. The CDR3 coding sequence is TGTGCCAGCAGCTTAGACGGACCTTCTTTCTATGGCTACACCTTC.

A single count supports this clone. The chain employs TRBV5-4 and TRBJ2-7, with D tentatively TRBD2 (7 bases). V was pared by 3 bases and J by 5 bases, with 18 bases between. In germline, CDR1 is SGHNT, CDR2 YYREEE (reference sequence). The CDR3 has 15 amino acids. DNA for the CDR3: TGTGCCAGCAGCTACCCTCCGGGGGGCGCCGACGAGCAGTACTTC. Translating it yields CASSYPPGGADEQYF.

V gene TRBV11-3 combines with J gene TRBJ2-1; D uncertain. The V and J ends lost 0 bases and 5 bases respectively, with 11 bases between them. The germline gives CDR1 SGHNT, CDR2 YENEEA. The CDR3 totals 15 residues. The CDR3 loop reads CASSLDPLRDNEQFF. The CDR3 region has the DNA TGTGCCAGCAGCTTAGATCCTCTTAGGGACAATGAGCAGTTCTTC.

V is TRBV27 and J is TRBJ2-7, with TRBD2 matching 8 bases. This CDR3 contains 15 residues. CDR1 and CDR2 from the germline V gene are MNHEY and SMNVEV (reference sequence). Trimming at V came to 6 bases and at J to 7 bases, leaving 14 bases not matched to a gene. In DNA, the CDR3 is TGTGCCAGCAGGGGGGCGGGAATGGGACTAGGGGAGCAGTACTTC. Protein sequence: CASRGAGMGLGEQYF.

The chain combines TRBV7-2 with TRBJ1-6, with TRBD1 matching over 9 bases. The CDR3 runs to 16 residues. Trimming took 3 bases from V and 8 from J; bases not matched to a gene: 8. Germline-derived CDR1 and CDR2 are SGHTA and FQGNSA. CDR3 in DNA: TGTGCCAGCAGCTTCCGGGACAGGGCATTGTATTCACCCCTCCACTTT. It is translated as CASSFRDRALYSPLHF.

The rearrangement uses TRBV5-4 and TRBJ2-7; 7 bases are shared with TRBD1. There are 14 residues in the CDR3. Germline loops: CDR1 SGHNT, CDR2 YYREEE (reference sequence). The V gene end was trimmed by 4 bases and the J gene end by 5 bases; junction bases not matched to a gene: 9. DNA of the CDR3: TGTGCCAGCAGCAAGGGACAGCAGAAAGACGAGCAGTACTTC. It translates to CASSKGQQKDEQYF.